Following are 10 T cell receptor beta chains from one sample sequenced in a study of beta chain features in type 1 diabetes. TCRB transcripts that were expressed got sequenced, as all of the isolated RNA had been reverse transcribed. TCRdb's table, derived via immunoSEQ multiplex PCR, lists solely in-frame clones and lacks some. This table holds 400,000 to 450,000 clones, around 13% found once. Sequencing was performed on naive CD4+ T cells from blood. The receptor source for this set is a man younger than 40 in good health.

This clone was counted a few times. The chain combines TRBV2 with TRBJ1-2, with 8 bases lining up with TRBD1. Germline lookup yields CDR1 SNHLY and CDR2 FYNNEI. V lost 4 bases to trimming and J lost 8 bases; unmatched junction nucleotides: 3. The CDR3 spans 12 residues. The CDR3 DNA reads as TGTGCCAGCAGTGGGACAGGGAAAGGCTACACCTTC. This sequence encodes CASSGTGKGYTF.

The V gene is TRBV30, the J gene TRBJ2-5; D not resolved. The CDR3 has 11 amino acids. Looked up from germline, CDR1 is GTSNPN and CDR2 is SVGIG (reference sequence). Trimming removed 0 bases from V and 6 bases from J, with 5 bases in between. The CDR3 protein is CAWSVPQTQYF. CDR3 nucleotides: TGTGCCTGGAGTGTACCCCAGACCCAGTACTTC.

This clone was found a few times. The rearrangement links TRBV7-2 to TRBJ2-5, with D possibly called TRBD1 or TRBD2 (5 bases each). The CDR3 is made up of 13 amino acids. Germline V CDR1 and CDR2: SGHTA, FQGNSA. V lost 5 bases, J lost 7 bases, and 14 bases lay in between. CDR3 coding DNA: TGTGCCAGCAGCAGGGACCCCGGCGCGACCCAGTACTTC. Translation: CASSRDPGATQYF.

The chain joins TRBV30 to TRBJ1-3, with TRBD1 identical over 7 bases. J lost 0 bases, V lost 4 bases, and 3 bases had no gene match. The CDR3 has 14 residues. CDR1 and CDR2 from the germline V gene are GTSNPN and SVGIG (reference sequence). CDR3 residues: CAWTRDSSGNTIYF. The DNA for the CDR3 is TGTGCCTGGACCAGGGACAGCTCTGGAAACACCATATATTTT. Complete variable domain (other parts from reference TRBV30 and TRBJ1-3): SQTIHQWPATLVQPVGSPLSLECTVEGTSNPNLYWYRQAAGRGLQLLFYSVGIGQISSEVPQNLSASRPQDRQFILSSKKLLLSDSGFYLCAWTRDSSGNTIYFGEGSWLTVV.

V is TRBV7-2 and J is TRBJ2-3; TRBD2 might be the D (6 bases). Per germline, CDR1 SGHTA and CDR2 FQGNSA. V was pared by 1 base and J by 2 bases, with 13 bases between. The CDR3 has 16 residues. The CDR3 DNA is TGTGCCAGCAGCTTAGATAGTAGCGGATTCACAGATACGCAGTATTTT. Translation gives CASSLDSSGFTDTQYF.

The chain recombines TRBV4-1 with TRBJ2-1; D is undetermined. The length of the CDR3 is 12 residues. The V gene's germline CDR1 is MGHRA and CDR2 YSYEKL. V was cut by 4 bases and J by 4 bases, with 5 bases left in between. The CDR3 DNA reads as TGCGCCAGCAGCCCGGCGTACAATGAGCAGTTCTTC. Protein product: CASSPAYNEQFF.

The genes are TRBV7-2 and TRBJ2-3; no firm D call. V was shortened by 6 bases and J by 6 bases, with 10 bases between the two germline ends. This CDR3 comprises 12 residues. Per germline, CDR1 SGHTA and CDR2 FQGNSA. The CDR3 loop is CASRSPADTQYF. In DNA, the CDR3 is TGTGCCAGCAGGTCCCCGGCGGATACGCAGTATTTT.

A few counts support this clone. The rearrangement links TRBV4-3 to TRBJ2-5; D remains unclear. The V gene's germline CDR1 is LGHNA and CDR2 YSLEER. The CDR3 totals 13 residues. V was trimmed by 1 base and J by 4 bases, leaving 7 bases between them. The CDR3 bases are TGCGCCAGCAGCCAAGGGTCAGCAGAGACCCAGTACTTC. It is translated as CASSQGSAETQYF.

This clone has a count of ten or more. V usage is TRBV30 and J usage is TRBJ2-2; D gene ambiguous. The CDR3 covers 14 residues. The V end lost 5 bases, the J end lost 7 bases, and 17 bases lay between the germline ends. The germline V gene encodes CDR1 GTSNPN and CDR2 SVGIG (reference sequence). CDR3 DNA: TGTGCCTGGTCCGACCAAGGCCCAAACGGGGAGCTGTTTTTT. Residues: CAWSDQGPNGELFF.

This clone turned up a few times. The chain is built from TRBV7-2 and TRBJ2-1; D is unclear. Trimming cost V 1 base and J 5 bases, with 9 bases left between them. CDR1 is SGHTA, CDR2 FQGNSA, per germline. CDR3 length equals 14 residues. CDR3 loop: CASSLVYRNNEQFF. CDR3 coding DNA: TGTGCCAGCAGCTTAGTTTACAGAAACAATGAGCAGTTCTTC.